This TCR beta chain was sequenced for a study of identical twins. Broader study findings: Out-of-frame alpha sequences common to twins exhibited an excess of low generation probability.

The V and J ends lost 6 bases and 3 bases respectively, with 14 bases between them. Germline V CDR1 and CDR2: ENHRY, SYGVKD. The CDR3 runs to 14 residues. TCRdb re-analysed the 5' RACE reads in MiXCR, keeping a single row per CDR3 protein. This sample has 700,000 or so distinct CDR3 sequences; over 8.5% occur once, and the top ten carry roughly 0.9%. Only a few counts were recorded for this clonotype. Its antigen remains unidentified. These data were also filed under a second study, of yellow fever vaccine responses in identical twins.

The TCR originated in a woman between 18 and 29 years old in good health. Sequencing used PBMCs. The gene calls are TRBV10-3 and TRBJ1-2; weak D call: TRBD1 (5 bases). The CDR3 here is CAISGGGVDYGYTF. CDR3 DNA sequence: TGTGCCATCAGCGGGGGGGGAGTAGACTATGGCTACACCTTC.